This T cell receptor beta chain was identified during a study of CD4 T cells in relation to SARS-CoV-2 and coronaviruses. The wider study: After roughly ten days of antigen culture, PBMC TCR beta CDR3s were sequenced. Controls used an HIV-1 Nef peptide pool or no peptide.

The table came from immunoSEQ multiplex PCR; TCRdb's copy has only in-frame clones and leaves some out. The table includes about 16,000 clones, approximately 80% detected once. CDR1 and CDR2 from the germline V gene are MNHEY and SMNVEV (reference sequence). The CDR3 contains 15 residues. Trimming took 3 bases from V and 0 from J, leaving 9 bases between them. The unexposed donors gave CD4+ T cells in about 2011-2018, prior to COVID-19. CD4+ T cells were isolated from the cells after around 11 days of culture. Unexposed-donor CD4+ T cells were probed with SARS-CoV-2 S/N and four cold-coronavirus spikes, cells permitting. As for this clone: Its specificity is unknown.

The genes are TRBV27 and TRBJ1-5; D call uncertain. The sequence was obtained from a human donor in good health. Sequenced sample: CD4+ T cells from PBMCs, cultured in vitro. The CDR3 is CASSFRQNSNQPQHF. DNA of the CDR3: TGTGCCAGCAGTTTCCGTCAGAATAGCAATCAGCCCCAGCATTTT.